This TCR beta chain was recorded in a study of regulatory T cells in long-lasting Graves disease. Overall study results and limits: Repertoires from persistent disease leaned toward TRBV28, TRBJ1-2 and TRBJ2-5. Rather than thyroid tissue, only peripheral blood underwent study. Owing to a sample size that was small, accuracy may have been reduced.

This clonotype came up many times. The antigen remains undetermined. Looked up from germline, CDR1 is SGHAT and CDR2 is FQNNGV. The CDR3 consists of 14 residues. The germline V and J ends were trimmed by 5 bases and 5 bases, with 15 bases remaining between them. This sample's time point: newly diagnosed GD, antithyroid drugs for less than 3 months. Isolated PBMC RNA provided the starting material for the TCR library. In building TCR beta libraries, iRepertoire HTBI primers were used together with Arm-PCR of CDR3 regions. TCRdb independently ran MiXCR on the multiplex PCR reads; one entry per CDR3 protein. This repertoire shows about 520,000 distinct CDR3 sequences, 12% found once; its top ten account for over 7%. These same records also appear under a second study, on T cells in Graves' hyperthyroidism and ophthalmopathy.

This chain links TRBV11-2 with TRBJ1-1, with D tentatively TRBD1 (5 bases). The clonotype originates from a woman aged 25 to 39 with Graves disease. Specimen: peripheral blood mononuclear cells (PBMCs), collected at new diagnosis, from a patient treated with antithyroid drugs. The CDR3 here is CASSGEGVWTEAFF. The CDR3 DNA reads as TGTGCCAGCAGCGGGGAAGGGGTATGGACTGAAGCTTTCTTT.